This T cell receptor beta chain was retrieved from a study of cytomegalovirus exposure and HLA in healthy donors. The V end was cut by 4 bases, the J end by 2 bases, with 15 bases between. The CDR3 totals 15 residues. CDR1 and CDR2 from the germline V gene are MNHNS and SASEGT. PCR employed 60 Vbeta and 13 Jbeta primers. The protocol was immunoSEQ multiplex PCR, while the TCRdb copy is restricted to in-frame clones and leaves out a portion. The repertoire has about 110,000 clones, around 80% of them found once; the top ten carry 2.5% to 3.5%. The TCR originated in a woman under 30 in good health and CMV-seropositive. The V call is TRBV6-1, the J call TRBJ2-7; TRBD2 might be the D (6 bases). The sequenced material came from PBMCs. DNA of the CDR3: TGTGCCAGCAGTGTTTCCTTAGCGGAGACCTACGAGCAGTACTTC. Amino acid sequence: CASSVSLAETYEQYF.